This entry describes one T cell receptor beta chain. It has no known antigen specificity. Nothing much larger sits one base from this clone, and base qualities are not available. These data originate in a study of early T cells in non-severe SARS-CoV-2 infection (dated by TCRdb to 2020 to 2022). Describing the broader study: TCR sequencing used bulk RNA from unsorted whole blood, so alpha and beta chains could not be paired.

The library relied on 5' RACE. The run used a NextSeq 500. To correct for sequencing error and PCR bias, the TCR library protocol tagged individual cDNA molecules with unique molecular identifiers. Sequencing covered both TCR alpha and beta chains, and within each sample the abundances of alpha and beta sequences were tightly co-correlated. Concerning the study's data processing: Decombinator V4 was used to perform V gene, J gene and CDR3 annotation of TCR sequences. Expanded TCRs were defined as changing significantly between any two time points under a Poisson model with p below 0.0001. Abundances of TCRs were expressed as counts per million after normalisation to the total number of TCRs sequenced in each sample. TRAV1-2 paired with TRAJ12, TRAJ20 or TRAJ33 defined MAIT TCRs, while TRAV10 paired with TRAJ18 defined iNKT TCRs. VDJdb, accessed on 1 November 2021, was searched for TCRs annotated for CMV, EBV and SARS-CoV-2, and TCRs annotated for more than one antigen were excluded. TCRdb took the public reads, trimmed them with fastp at Q25, ran MiXCR for clone calling and kept in-frame beta chains. Records with the same CDR3 protein are collapsed into one entry carrying the most frequent genes and DNA. TCRdb's processing, not the study's, gives the V and J calls here. The sample contains some 67,000 distinct CDR3 sequences, less than 12% of them found a single time. About 16% of the sample rests with the top ten.

The study was a case-control design nested within a healthcare worker cohort in London, UK, with weekly nasopharyngeal swab PCR tests and blood sampling. Between 23 and 31 March 2020, the week of the UK lockdown, healthcare workers were enrolled and then followed up weekly for as long as 16 weeks. Findings and caveats that apply to the study as a whole: VDJdb matching was skewed toward anti-spike CD8 responses and likely underestimated virus-specific expansions, missing private and CD4 specificities.

The germline V gene yields KGHDR for CDR1 and SFDVKD for CDR2. From the cysteine up to the phenylalanine, the CDR3 has a length of 12 residues. The retained sequence is limited to the CDR3, 36 bases, with the frame set at the first base. V is shortened by 11 bases, J by 4 bases, and the region joining them spans 8 bases. The receptor's source is an adult who was a healthcare worker with PCR-confirmed SARS-CoV-2 infection or an uninfected control (not recorded which). The input for sequencing was whole blood, taken at baseline. The chain is assembled from TRBV24-1 and TRBJ2-6; the D gene identity is not certain. In nucleotides, the sequence is TGTGCCAGTTCCGCCGGGGCCAACGTCCTGACTTTC. This yields the protein CASSAGANVLTF.